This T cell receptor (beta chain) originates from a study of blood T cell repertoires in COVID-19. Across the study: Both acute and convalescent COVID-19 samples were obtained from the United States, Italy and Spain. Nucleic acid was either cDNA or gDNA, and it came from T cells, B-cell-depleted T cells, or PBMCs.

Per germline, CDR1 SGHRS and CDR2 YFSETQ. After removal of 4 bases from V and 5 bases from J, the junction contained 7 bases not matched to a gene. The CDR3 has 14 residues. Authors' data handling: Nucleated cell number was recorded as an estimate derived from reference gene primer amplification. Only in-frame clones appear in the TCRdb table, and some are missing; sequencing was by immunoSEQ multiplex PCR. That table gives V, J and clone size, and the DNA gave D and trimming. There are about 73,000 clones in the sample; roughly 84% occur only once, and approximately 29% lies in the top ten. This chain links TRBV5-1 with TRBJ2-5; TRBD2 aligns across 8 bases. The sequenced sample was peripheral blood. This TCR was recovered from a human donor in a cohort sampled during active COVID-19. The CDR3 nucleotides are TGCGCCAGCAGCACCGGGAGGGGGGAGGAGACCCAGTACTTC. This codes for CASSTGRGEETQYF.